Below, 28 T cell receptor beta chains from the same sample are listed, as sequenced in a study of cytomegalovirus exposure and HLA in healthy donors. 13 Jbeta primers and 60 Vbeta primers were used for the PCR. Here immunoSEQ multiplex PCR was the method, and the copy in TCRdb shows in-frame clones only, minus some. Its clone listing holds around 60,000 clones. Sequences were obtained from PBMCs. The receptors here all came from a woman between 18 and 29 years old in good health and CMV-seronegative.

The J gene is TRBJ2-1, the V gene TRBV14; TRBD2 agrees at 13 bases. Germline assignment: CDR1 SGHDN and CDR2 FVKESK. The CDR3 totals 15 residues. The junction had 8 bases not matched to a gene; V was cut back by 4 bases and J by 11 bases. The CDR3 sequence is CASSLPGLAGNQQFF. In DNA form, the CDR3 reads TGTGCCAGCAGCCTCCCGGGACTAGCGGGGAACCAGCAGTTCTTC.

V is TRBV6-1 and J is TRBJ2-7; 11 bases agree with TRBD2. Germline CDR1 and CDR2: MNHNS and SASEGT. The CDR3 length is 14 residues. With V trimmed by 5 bases and J by 1 base, 1 base remained unmatched. CDR3 loop: CASSRLAGSYEQYF. CDR3 coding DNA: TGTGCCAGCAGTCGACTAGCGGGATCCTACGAGCAGTACTTC.

The chain carries TRBV5-1 and TRBJ2-1; 11 bases fit TRBD2. V gave up 1 base and J gave up 9 bases; unmatched junction bases: 12. Germline CDR1 reads SGHRS; CDR2 reads YFSETQ. CDR3 length: 17 amino acids. The CDR3 sequence is CASSLRLAGGLSAEQFF. The CDR3 nucleotides are TGCGCCAGCAGCTTGAGGCTAGCGGGGGGTCTATCGGCTGAGCAGTTCTTC.

The chain carries TRBV18 and TRBJ1-2; no clear D. Trimming stripped 2 bases from V and 4 bases from J, with 8 bases between. Germline assignment: CDR1 KGHSH and CDR2 LQKENI. CDR3 length equals 13 residues. CDR3 sequence reads: CASSPGTGYGYTF. The CDR3 DNA reads as TGTGCCAGCTCACCAGGTACCGGCTATGGCTACACCTTC.

The DNA for the CDR3 is TGTGCCAGCAGTACTCCCGGGATTTCGAACACCGGGGAGCTGTTTTTT. Translation gives CASSTPGISNTGELFF. This chain joins TRBV25-1 and TRBJ2-2; TRBD2 is a possible D gene (5 bases). This CDR3 contains 16 residues. The germline gives CDR1 MGHDK, CDR2 SYGVNS. Deletions cut 5 bases from V and 0 bases from J, with 13 bases between.

This rearrangement joins TRBV7-3 to TRBJ1-5; 7 bases map to TRBD1. Germline V CDR1 and CDR2: SGHTA, FQGTGA. The CDR3 has 15 residues. J gave up 7 bases and V 4 bases, and 10 bases lay outside the gene matches. CDR3 in DNA: TGTGCCAGCAGCTCTAAGGGGGCAGCGGAACAGCCCCAGCATTTT. Translation: CASSSKGAAEQPQHF.

The V and J genes are TRBV15 and TRBJ2-5; TRBD1 matches at 11 bases. The CDR3 has 16 residues. CDR1 and CDR2 from the germline V gene are LNHNV and YYDKDF (reference sequence). V dropped 5 bases and J dropped 5; count of bases not matched to a gene: 10. The CDR3 sequence is CATSGWDRGDPETQYF. The CDR3 DNA is TGTGCCACCAGCGGGTGGGACAGGGGGGATCCGGAGACCCAGTACTTC.

The gene calls are TRBV2 and TRBJ2-7; D is possibly TRBD1 (5 bases). The V gene lost 6 bases and the J gene lost 2 bases, with 17 bases spanning the gap. Per the germline V gene, CDR1 is SNHLY and CDR2 is FYNNEI. The CDR3 totals 15 residues. Here the CDR3 DNA reads TGTGCCAGCAGAGTTTTTCCAGGGTCCACCTACGAGCAGTACTTC. This translates into CASRVFPGSTYEQYF.

Points on this clone: Relative to the germline gene, one junction end is altered; a read error may explain this. V is TRBV4-1 and J is TRBJ2-3; 16 bases are a match to TRBD2. The CDR3 totals 18 residues. Germline assignment: CDR1 MGHRA and CDR2 YSYEKL. The CDR3 DNA sequence: TGCGCCAGCAGCCTTACTCCCGGGACTAGCGGGGGGGCCGTGAATTGCGATTTT. As protein: CASSLTPGTSGGAVNCDF.

This sequence joins TRBV11-2 and TRBJ2-5; perhaps TRBD1 as D (5 bases). CDR1 and CDR2 (germline): SGHAT, FQNNGV. V dropped 3 bases and J dropped 5 bases, with 13 bases sitting between them. The length of the CDR3 is 14 residues. In DNA form, the CDR3 reads TGTGCCAGCAGCTTTGGCAGGGCAGGCGAGACCCAGTACTTC. Translated: CASSFGRAGETQYF. Using reference TRBV11-2 and TRBJ2-5 for the parts outside the CDR3, the full variable domain is EAGVAQSPRYKIIEKRQSVAFWCNPISGHATLYWYQQILGQGPKLLIQFQNNGVVDDSQLPKDRFSAERLKGVDSTLKIQPAKLEDSAVYLCASSFGRAGETQYFGPGTRLLVL.

The chain is built from TRBV2 and TRBJ2-3, with D possibly being TRBD1 (5 bases). CDR1 is SNHLY and CDR2 is FYNNEI in the germline V gene. The CDR3 spans 13 residues. V lost 10 bases and J 2 bases, leaving 13 bases between the germline ends. The DNA for the CDR3 is TGTGCCATTAGAAGTGGGGCCACAGATACGCAGTATTTT. Amino acid sequence: CAIRSGATDTQYF.

V gene TRBV6-1 combines with J gene TRBJ2-2, with TRBD2 matching over 10 bases. Trimming at V came to 8 bases and at J to 2 bases, leaving 5 bases not matched to a gene. The CDR3 totals 15 residues. Germline V lookup: CDR1 MNHNS, CDR2 SASEGT. The CDR3 here is CASGLAGANTGELFF. CDR3 DNA sequence: TGTGCCAGCGGCCTAGCGGGGGCCAACACCGGGGAGCTGTTTTTT.

This sequence joins TRBV7-3 and TRBJ1-1, with D tentatively TRBD1 (5 bases). Trimming left V 2 bases short and J 4 bases short, with 8 bases between. CDR3 length equals 13 residues. CDR1 is SGHTA, CDR2 FQGTGA, per germline. In nucleotides, the CDR3 is TGTGCCAGCAGCTTAGGGGGGGTCACTGAAGCTTTCTTT. This translates into CASSLGGVTEAFF.

The chain is built from TRBV4-1 and TRBJ2-3, with 14 bases that match TRBD2. Unmatched junction bases numbered 4, after V lost 4 bases and J lost 4 bases. CDR3 length: 16 amino acids. The germline V gene encodes CDR1 MGHRA and CDR2 YSYEKL. The CDR3 protein is CASSRTSGRRADTQYF. CDR3 bases: TGCGCCAGCAGCCGGACTAGCGGGAGGAGGGCAGATACGCAGTATTTT.

The CDR3 bases are TGCGCCAGCACACCCGGGACAGGAACCTACGAGCAGTACTTC. This gives the protein CASTPGTGTYEQYF. The chain carries TRBV5-1 and TRBJ2-7; 8 nucleotides agree with TRBD1. This CDR3 is 14 amino acids long. J lost 2 bases, V lost 6 bases, and 7 bases had no gene match. CDR1 is SGHRS, CDR2 YFSETQ, per germline. Filled out from reference TRBV5-1 and TRBJ2-7, the complete variable domain reads KAGVTQTPRYLIKTRGQQVTLSCSPISGHRSVSWYQQTPGQGLQFLFEYFSETQRNKGNFPGRFSGRQFSNSRSEMNVSTLELGDSALYLCASTPGTGTYEQYFGPGTRLTVT.

V usage is TRBV6-1 and J usage is TRBJ2-7; 11 positions agree with TRBD2. CDR1 is MNHNS, CDR2 SASEGT, per germline. This CDR3 is 15 amino acids long. V dropped 4 bases and J dropped 5; count of bases not matched to a gene: 7. CDR3 loop: CASSGSGGVLHEQYF. The CDR3 nucleotides read TGTGCCAGCAGTGGTAGCGGGGGGGTTCTACACGAGCAGTACTTC.

The V call is TRBV2, the J call TRBJ2-7; D is possibly TRBD2 (6 bases). CDR1 is SNHLY and CDR2 is FYNNEI in the germline V gene. V dropped 6 bases and J dropped 7 bases, with 19 bases sitting between them. The CDR3 consists of 14 residues. The CDR3 DNA is TGTGCCAGCAGGGGGGGACTCGGTCCGGGGGAGCAGTACTTC. Translation gives CASRGGLGPGEQYF.

V usage is TRBV10-3 and J usage is TRBJ1-1; D is unclear. This CDR3 is 14 amino acids long. Germline CDR1 is ENHRY and CDR2 is SYGVKD. V shed 6 bases and J shed 0 bases, with 11 bases lying between them. The CDR3 DNA follows: TGTGCCATCAGGGCACAGCAAATGAACACTGAAGCTTTCTTT. Its translation is CAIRAQQMNTEAFF.

This rearrangement joins TRBV5-1 to TRBJ2-5, with D tentatively TRBD2 (7 bases). The CDR3 consists of 13 residues. The germline V gene encodes CDR1 SGHRS and CDR2 YFSETQ. V was shortened by 7 bases and J by 5 bases, with 15 bases between the two germline ends. CDR3: CASSAGARETQYF. CDR3 nucleotides: TGCGCCAGCTCGGCGGGGGCACGGGAGACCCAGTACTTC.

The chain combines TRBV6-5 with TRBJ1-2; D not resolved. Trimming shortened V by 6 bases and J by 7 bases, and 21 bases separated the two germline ends. Germline CDR1 MNHEY, CDR2 SVGAGI. The CDR3 runs to 15 residues. The CDR3 DNA reads TGTGCCAGCAGCCGCCGAGACCTAGGCCGGATTGGCTACACCTTC. The encoded protein is CASSRRDLGRIGYTF.

This chain connects TRBV6-1 to TRBJ1-1; D perhaps matches TRBD1 (6 bases). From germline, CDR1 is MNHNS and CDR2 SASEGT. V was shortened by 4 bases and J by 1 base, with 7 bases between the two germline ends. This CDR3 has 13 amino acids. The CDR3 bases are TGTGCCAGCAGTGTGACAGGGAACACTGAAGCTTTCTTT. This gives the protein CASSVTGNTEAFF.

The rearrangement links TRBV10-2 to TRBJ2-5; the D is unclear. CDR1 is WSHSY and CDR2 is SAAADI in the germline V gene. The CDR3 contains 15 residues. The germline V and J ends were trimmed by 0 bases and 4 bases, with 12 bases remaining between them. In nucleotides, the CDR3 is TGCGCCAGCAGTGAGTCGACTCGAGGCCGAGAGACCCAGTACTTC. As protein: CASSESTRGRETQYF.

V is TRBV30 and J is TRBJ2-7; TRBD2 agrees at 9 bases. Germline V gene data show CDR1 as GTSNPN and CDR2 as SVGIG (reference sequence). Trimming at V came to 6 bases and at J to 2 bases, leaving 2 bases not matched to a gene. The CDR3 covers 12 residues. The CDR3 is CACSSGAYEQYF. The DNA for the CDR3 is TGTGCCTGCTCTAGCGGGGCCTACGAGCAGTACTTC.

The V call is TRBV19, the J call TRBJ1-3; 9 positions agree with TRBD1. This CDR3 is 15 amino acids long. Germline CDR1 and CDR2: LNHDA and SQIVND (reference sequence). J was trimmed by 1 base and V by 8 bases; bases with no gene match: 6. CDR3 amino acids: CASVDRGASGNTIYF. The CDR3 DNA sequence: TGTGCCAGTGTGGACAGGGGTGCTTCTGGAAACACCATATATTTT.

The CDR3, as DNA: TGTGCCAGCAGCTTGCAGATCACCGGGGAGCTGTTTTTT. Residues: CASSLQITGELFF. The V call is TRBV7-3, the J call TRBJ2-2, with D hard to call. The ends were cut back, 3 bases at V and 4 bases at J, with 6 bases in the middle. The CDR3 runs 13 residues. The germline V gene encodes CDR1 SGHTA and CDR2 FQGTGA.

This chain links TRBV2 with TRBJ2-5; D not certain. In germline, CDR1 is SNHLY, CDR2 FYNNEI. V was cut by 1 base and J by 4 bases, with 4 bases left in between. The CDR3 is 12 residues long. The CDR3 here is CASSEDGETQYF. In DNA form, the CDR3 reads TGTGCCAGCAGTGAAGACGGAGAGACCCAGTACTTC.

The chain joins TRBV18 to TRBJ2-7; no clear D gene. Per the germline V gene, CDR1 is KGHSH and CDR2 is LQKENI. The germline V and J ends were trimmed by 6 bases and 2 bases, with 17 bases remaining between them. The CDR3 covers 15 residues. This CDR3 reads CASSPPERRAYEQYF. In DNA form, the CDR3 reads TGTGCCAGCTCCCCTCCCGAGAGGCGCGCCTACGAGCAGTACTTC.

The chain is built from TRBV19 and TRBJ2-7, with 7 bases fitting TRBD1. Germline V lookup: CDR1 LNHDA, CDR2 SQIVND (reference sequence). CDR3 length: 14 amino acids. The trim removed 6 bases at V and 3 bases at J, leaving 8 bases unmatched. CDR3 bases: TGTGCCAGTAGCTCCTACAGGGGCCACTACGAGCAGTACTTC. This encodes CASSSYRGHYEQYF.